This TCR beta chain derives from a study of T-cell reconstitution after alpha-beta-depleted transplantation in children. The germline V gene encodes CDR1 DFQATT and CDR2 SNEGSKA (reference sequence). There are 20 residues in the CDR3. Trimming left V 4 bases short and J 1 base short, with 26 bases between. Unique molecular identifiers were used to barcode this TCRbeta library. TCRdb itself ran the PCR reads through MiXCR, one entry per CDR3 protein. The sample gives around 500,000 distinct CDR3 sequences, approximately 12% of which show up once; around 5.8% is in the top ten. This clonotype showed up just a few times.

This clonotype was sampled from a human donor who donated a stem cell graft to a child with combined immunodeficiency. Sequencing was performed on PBMCs from the stem cell graft donor, taken from the stem cell graft. This chain links TRBV20-1 with TRBJ2-6; a possible D gene is TRBD1 (6 bases). This CDR3 is CSATLILTGTLPSGANVLTF. The CDR3 DNA is TGCAGTGCTACGTTAATATTGACAGGCACCCTCCCATCTGGGGCCAACGTCCTGACTTTC.